The 15 T cell receptor beta chains reported below all come from one sample, sequenced in a study of long-term antiretroviral therapy in people with HIV. The authors ran the immunoSEQ assay, v3.0, at survey level. Using immunoSEQ multiplex PCR, the repertoire was profiled, and TCRdb retains in-frame clones only, with some absent. Of 15,000 to 20,000 clones in the sample, approximately 90% were seen once. Sequencing used unsorted PBMCs, obtained 6.9 years after starting antiretroviral therapy. These receptor sequences come from a man in his fifties or sixties with HIV.

This clone was found once. V gene TRBV7-9 combines with J gene TRBJ2-1; D remains ambiguous. Trimming removed 8 bases at V and 6 bases at J, with 14 bases between. Germline V gives CDR1 SEHNR, CDR2 FQNEAQ (reference sequence). The CDR3 extends over 13 amino acids. The CDR3 reads CASRSLMPNEQFF. CDR3 in DNA: TGTGCCAGCCGATCCTTAATGCCCAATGAGCAGTTCTTC.

The chain employs TRBV29-1 and TRBJ2-5; TRBD1 might be the D (6 bases). CDR1 is SQVTM, CDR2 ANQGSEA, per germline. The CDR3 spans 13 residues. The V and J ends lost 8 bases and 2 bases respectively, with 15 bases between them. CDR3 sequence (DNA): TGCAGCATATCGATCACAGGGCAAGAGACCCAGTACTTC. Amino acid sequence: CSISITGQETQYF.

This clone was recorded a few times. The rearrangement links TRBV5-1 to TRBJ2-3; D may correspond to TRBD1 or TRBD2 (5 bases each). The CDR3 is 15 amino acids. The germline V and J ends were trimmed by 3 bases and 2 bases, with 13 bases remaining between them. Germline V CDR1 and CDR2: SGHRS, YFSETQ. CDR3 amino acids: CASSYGAGLTDTQYF. CDR3 coding DNA: TGCGCCAGCAGCTACGGGGCAGGACTCACAGATACGCAGTATTTT.

This clone appeared a single time. Germline is not matched at one junction end, which may reflect a read error. V usage is TRBV27 and J usage is TRBJ2-7; TRBD2 matches at 9 bases. Germline V CDR1 and CDR2: MNHEY, SMNVEV (reference sequence). CDR3 size: 15 residues. CDR3 coding DNA: TGTGCCAGCAGTCTATCTAGCGGGGTACCCTACGAGCAGTACTTC. This codes for CASSLSSGVPYEQYF.

This chain links TRBV7-9 with TRBJ2-7; D gene uncertain. Germline assignment: CDR1 SEHNR and CDR2 FQNEAQ (reference sequence). The germline V and J ends were trimmed by 5 bases and 3 bases, with 11 bases remaining between them. CDR3 length: 13 residues. The CDR3 sequence: CASSPNIFYEQYF. CDR3 DNA: TGTGCCAGCAGCCCTAATATCTTCTACGAGCAGTACTTC.

The chain employs TRBV4-3 and TRBJ1-4, with 7 bases that match TRBD1. The CDR3 spans 16 residues. CDR1 is LGHNA, CDR2 YSLEER, per germline. The J segment lost 7 bases and the V segment lost 1 base, leaving 9 bases of the junction unmatched. DNA of the CDR3: TGCGCCAGCAGCCAAGGGGCAAACAGGGGTGGTGAAAAACTGTTTTTT. Residues: CASSQGANRGGEKLFF.

The V and J genes are TRBV4-2 and TRBJ1-2; TRBD1 might be the D (5 bases). The V gene's germline CDR1 is LGHNA and CDR2 YNFKEQ. V lost 1 base and J lost 1, with 25 bases in between. The CDR3 is 20 amino acids. The CDR3 DNA sequence: TGTGCCAGCAGCCAAGGAGGGGCAGTCGGGGACTATACGTATAACTATGGCTACACCTTC. It yields the protein CASSQGGAVGDYTYNYGYTF.

This clone came up a few times. The CDR3 protein is CASSPEPFSSYEQYF. The CDR3 coding sequence is TGTGCCAGCAGCCCCGAACCCTTTAGCTCCTACGAGCAGTACTTC. The chain joins TRBV7-2 to TRBJ2-7; D call uncertain. CDR1 and CDR2 (germline): SGHTA, FQGNSA. With 5 bases removed from V and 0 bases from J, the gap between germline ends came to 14 bases. This CDR3 contains 15 residues.

The gene calls are TRBV19 and TRBJ2-1; D is perhaps TRBD1 (6 bases). The CDR3 spans 13 residues. In germline, CDR1 is LNHDA, CDR2 SQIVND (reference sequence). V shed 5 bases and J shed 4 bases, with 9 bases lying between them. The CDR3 bases are TGTGCCAGTAGTGTAGGACAGTACAATGAGCAGTTCTTC. Protein: CASSVGQYNEQFF. Using reference TRBV19 and TRBJ2-1 for the parts outside the CDR3, the full variable domain is DGGITQSPKYLFRKEGQNVTLSCEQNLNHDAMYWYRQDPGQGLRLIYYSQIVNDFQKGDIAEGYSVSREKKESFPLTVTSAQKNPTAFYLCASSVGQYNEQFFGPGTRLTVL.

This clone appeared once. The chain combines TRBV5-6 with TRBJ1-1; D gene uncertain. The CDR3 consists of 16 residues. Germline lookup yields CDR1 SGHDT and CDR2 YYEEEE. V was clipped by 0 bases and J by 0 bases, with 12 bases between them. CDR3 coding DNA: TGTGCCAGCAGCTTGGTAACGCGTAGTATGAACACTGAAGCTTTCTTT. Translating gives CASSLVTRSMNTEAFF.

CDR3 bases: TGCGCCAGCAGCCAAGTCGGTACCTACGAGCAGTACTTC. This sequence encodes CASSQVGTYEQYF. This chain joins TRBV4-1 and TRBJ2-7; D not resolved. The V and J ends lost 1 base and 2 bases respectively, with 6 bases between them. CDR1 and CDR2 from the germline V gene are MGHRA and YSYEKL. The CDR3 length is 13 residues.

V is TRBV11-2 and J is TRBJ2-7; D may be TRBD2 (6 bases). V was trimmed by 0 bases and J by 0 bases, leaving 18 bases between them. The germline V gene encodes CDR1 SGHAT and CDR2 FQNNGV. CDR3 length equals 18 residues. CDR3 region: CASSLDYWEAASSYEQYF. CDR3 in DNA: TGTGCCAGCAGCTTAGATTACTGGGAGGCGGCCAGCTCCTACGAGCAGTACTTC.

The chain links TRBV30 to TRBJ1-1; the D is unclear. The CDR3 runs to 13 residues. Germline V gives CDR1 GTSNPN, CDR2 SVGIG (reference sequence). The V gene lost 8 bases and the J gene lost 2 bases, with 15 bases spanning the gap. CDR3 DNA sequence: TGTGCCCTAGCACGGGTAGCTAACACTGAAGCTTTCTTT. Encoded protein: CALARVANTEAFF.

This sequence joins TRBV5-5 and TRBJ2-7, with unresolved D. Germline CDR1 and CDR2: SGHKS and YYEKEE (reference sequence). The CDR3 is 16 amino acids. V was shortened by 4 bases and J by 4 bases, with 21 bases between the two germline ends. The CDR3 here is CASSPPPGDQDYEQYF. In DNA form, the CDR3 reads TGTGCCAGCAGCCCCCCTCCCGGAGACCAAGATTACGAGCAGTACTTC.

The gene calls are TRBV6-6 and TRBJ1-5; D is undetermined. CDR3 length equals 14 residues. The V end was cut by 5 bases, the J end by 4 bases, with 12 bases between. Germline CDR1 MNHNY, CDR2 SVGAGI (reference sequence). CDR3 in DNA: TGTGCCAGCAGTATGCACAGTGCGAATCAGCCCCAGCATTTT. This translates into CASSMHSANQPQHF.